The sequence of this T cell receptor beta chain was determined in a study of T cell responses to AZD1222 COVID-19 vaccine. Study-level points and caveats: Baseline seropositivity characterized only 5 to 7 AZD1222 recipients.

This clone has only one observation. Its antigen remains unknown. Produced via immunoSEQ multiplex PCR; TCRdb's table is partial and in-frame only. The data contain 150,000 or so clones, around 93% of them singletons. This CDR3 is 14 amino acids long. Germline lookup yields CDR1 MNHEY and CDR2 SMNVEV (reference sequence). The V gene lost 6 bases and the J gene lost 2 bases, with 14 bases spanning the gap. The sequences come from peripheral blood, collected 28 days after the second AZD1222 dose. This chain joins TRBV27 and TRBJ2-7; maybe TRBD1 (5 bases). This sequence originates from an adult who received the AZD1222 COVID-19 vaccine. The CDR3 coding sequence is TGTGCCAGCAGCCGCACAGGTTCTACCTACGAGCAGTACTTC. Translated: CASSRTGSTYEQYF.